Reported below is one T cell receptor beta chain. These data belong to a study of blood T cell repertoires in COVID-19. Across the whole study: Donors in the United States, Italy and Spain gave samples during acute or convalescent COVID-19. PBMCs, B-cell-depleted T cells, or T cells were the source of the cDNA or gDNA that made up the material.

Germline assignment: CDR1 SEHNR and CDR2 FQNEAQ (reference sequence). The CDR3 totals 15 residues. The V gene lost 5 bases and the J gene lost 4 bases, with 14 bases spanning the gap. How the authors handled the data: Estimated nucleated cell counts came from reference gene primer amplification. Sequencing used immunoSEQ multiplex PCR; TCRdb keeps in-frame clones, though not all of them. Clone size and the V and J calls come from that table; the DNA yielded D and trimming. The sample carries around 300,000 clones, roughly 86% recorded once. The sample was peripheral blood. The source of this sequence is a young man with active or convalescent COVID-19. The genes are TRBV7-9 and TRBJ2-2, with D possibly TRBD2 on 5 matching bases. CDR3: CASSPRAGGTGELFF. CDR3 coding DNA: TGTGCCAGCAGCCCGCGGGCGGGCGGCACCGGGGAGCTGTTTTTT. The full variable domain, completed using reference TRBV7-9 and TRBJ2-2, is DTGVSQNPRHKITKRGQNVTFRCDPISEHNRLYWYRQTLGQGPEFLTYFQNEAQLEKSRLLSDRFSAERPKGSFSTLEIQRTEQGDSAMYLCASSPRAGGTGELFFGEGSRLTVL.